A selection of T cell receptor beta chains follows, all from one sample in a study of OX40 agonist ivuxolimab in advanced cancers. Using immunoSEQ multiplex PCR, the repertoire was profiled, and TCRdb retains in-frame clones only, with some absent. The data contain 90,000 to 100,000 clones, around 90% of them singletons. This specimen consisted of CD4+ or CD8+ T cells sorted from blood, obtained in a trial of the OX40 agonist ivuxolimab. The source is an adult with an advanced solid tumor such as melanoma, head and neck, liver or kidney cancer. CDR3s include the opening cysteine and the closing phenylalanine or tryptophan. The order of the fields is D gene, V gene, clone size, J gene, CDR3 protein, CDR3 DNA. The D gene is left open where the match is weak. The size field is filled for only some rows; it gives once, few, many or a size class.

>.|TRBV28|.|TRBJ2-2
CASSLAPPSTGELFF
TGTGCCAGCAGTTTAGCCCCTCCCTCCACCGGGGAGCTGTTTTTT
>TRBD2|TRBV7-8|.|TRBJ2-1
CASSPGLAGAREQFF
TGTGCCAGCAGCCCGGGACTAGCGGGAGCTCGGGAGCAGTTCTTC
>.|TRBV5-8|once|TRBJ2-1
CASSLLWQTLYNEQFF
TGTGCCAGCAGCCTGCTGTGGCAGACCCTTTACAATGAGCAGTTCTTC
>.|TRBV11-3|.|TRBJ2-1
CASKVTASLNEQFF
TGTGCCAGCAAAGTGACAGCCTCCCTGAATGAGCAGTTCTTC
>.|TRBV6-5|.|TRBJ2-5
CASSAPRGRTQYF
TGTGCCAGCAGTGCCCCTCGAGGTCGGACCCAGTACTTC
>.|TRBV19|.|TRBJ2-1
CASQTGNTNNEQFF
TGTGCCAGCCAGACAGGAAATACGAACAATGAGCAGTTCTTC
>TRBD2|TRBV7-2|once|TRBJ2-5
CASSLFSGTAGGETQYF
TGTGCCAGCAGCTTATTTTCGGGTACGGCGGGAGGGGAGACCCAGTACTTC
>.|TRBV7-8|once|TRBJ2-3
CASSLGPNTDTQYF
TGTGCCAGCAGCTTAGGCCCAAACACAGATACGCAGTATTTT
>.|TRBV7-2|once|TRBJ2-7
CASSNQGGYEQYF
TGTGCCAGCAGCAACCAGGGCGGCTACGAGCAGTACTTC
>.|TRBV5-1|.|TRBJ1-1
CASSPRQTNTEAFF
TGCGCCAGCAGCCCCCGACAGACGAACACTGAAGCTTTCTTT
>.|TRBV2|.|TRBJ1-3
CASSGLSSGNTIYF
TGTGCCAGCAGCGGACTCTCCTCTGGAAACACCATATATTTT
>TRBD2|TRBV5-1|.|TRBJ2-1
CASSPFLAGGGNEQFF
TGCGCCAGCAGCCCCTTCTTAGCGGGAGGCGGAAATGAGCAGTTCTTC
>.|TRBV6-6|.|TRBJ1-1
CASSFAPGGRNTEAFF
TGTGCCAGCAGCTTCGCGCCGGGGGGGAGGAACACTGAAGCTTTCTTT
>.|TRBV5-4|.|TRBJ1-1
CASSLMTGLNTEAFF
TGTGCCAGCAGCTTAATGACAGGTCTTAACACTGAAGCTTTCTTT
>TRBD1|TRBV30|.|TRBJ1-5
CAWSQGAVNSPQHF
TGTGCCTGGAGTCAGGGGGCCGTCAACAGCCCCCAGCATTTT
>TRBD2|TRBV10-3|.|TRBJ2-7
CAISDQRGAYEQYF
TGTGCCATCAGTGATCAGCGGGGGGCCTACGAGCAGTACTTC
>.|TRBV4-1|.|TRBJ2-4
CASSQVGRGAKNIQYF
TGCGCCAGCAGCCAAGTCGGGCGTGGGGCCAAAAACATTCAGTACTTC
>.|TRBV14|.|TRBJ1-4
CASSGGATNEKLFF
TGTGCCAGCTCCGGCGGTGCAACTAATGAAAAACTGTTTTTT
>.|TRBV5-1|.|TRBJ2-7
CASARRTDSPEQYF
TGCGCCAGCGCCCGCCGGACAGACTCTCCCGAGCAGTACTTC
>TRBD2|TRBV7-8|.|TRBJ2-2
CASSPAGAGELFF
TGTGCCAGCAGCCCTGCGGGGGCCGGGGAGCTGTTTTTT
>TRBD1|TRBV4-1|many|TRBJ2-7
CASSQVPAGGNEQYF
TGCGCCAGCAGCCAAGTCCCCGCAGGGGGAAACGAGCAGTACTTC
>.|TRBV10-3|.|TRBJ1-3
CAISESPSQPRSGNTIYF
TGTGCCATCAGTGAGTCCCCCTCACAGCCTCGCTCTGGAAACACCATATATTTT
>.|TRBV21-1|.|TRBJ2-7
CASSNRKGSGIFYEQYF
TGTGCCAGCAGCAACAGGAAAGGGAGCGGGATCTTTTACGAGCAGTACTTC
>.|TRBV5-1|.|TRBJ1-4
CASSRDGENEKLFF
TGCGCCAGCAGTAGGGACGGGGAAAATGAAAAACTGTTTTTT
>.|TRBV28|.|TRBJ2-2
CASRARNTGELFF
TGTGCCAGCAGAGCAAGGAACACCGGGGAGCTGTTTTTT
>.|TRBV6-1|.|TRBJ2-7
CASVGLTYEQYF
TGTGCCAGTGTGGGGCTTACCTACGAGCAGTACTTC
>.|TRBV5-6|.|TRBJ2-1
CASSLPGEQFF
TGTGCCAGCAGCTTGCCCGGGGAGCAGTTCTTC
>.|TRBV19|.|TRBJ1-1
CASSGGTVNTEAFF
TGTGCCAGTAGTGGAGGGACGGTGAACACTGAAGCTTTCTTT
>.|TRBV4-2|once|TRBJ2-1
CASSQEGAGLYNEQFF
TGTGCCAGCAGCCAAGAGGGAGCGGGTCTCTACAATGAGCAGTTCTTC
>.|TRBV19|.|TRBJ2-2
CASRGELNTGELFF
TGTGCCAGTCGCGGGGAGTTAAACACCGGGGAGCTGTTTTTT
>.|TRBV10-3|.|TRBJ2-7
CAIAPTAGGEQYF
TGTGCCATCGCCCCAACGGCTGGAGGCGAGCAGTACTTC
>TRBD1|TRBV28|.|TRBJ2-7
CASSSGQALEQYF
TGTGCCAGCAGTTCGGGACAGGCGTTGGAGCAGTACTTC
>.|TRBV4-1|.|TRBJ2-5
CASSSGHSEGETQYF
TGCGCCAGCAGCTCGGGACACTCCGAGGGGGAGACCCAGTACTTC
>.|TRBV7-2|.|TRBJ1-4
CASSQLREKLFF
TGTGCCAGCAGCCAATTGCGGGAAAAACTGTTTTTT
>TRBD2|TRBV19|.|TRBJ2-3
CASDGTSGFLF
TGTGCCAGTGATGGGACTAGCGGGTTTCTTTTT
>TRBD2|TRBV10-3|.|TRBJ2-1
CAISESSGSGNEQFF
TGTGCCATCAGTGAGTCTAGCGGGAGTGGTAATGAGCAGTTCTTC
>.|TRBV7-2|.|TRBJ2-5
CASSLAFSQETQYF
TGTGCCAGCAGCTTAGCGTTCAGCCAAGAGACCCAGTACTTC
>.|TRBV30|few|TRBJ1-1
CAWMSGRNTEAFF
TGTGCCTGGATGTCAGGACGGAACACTGAAGCTTTCTTT
>.|TRBV5-1|once|TRBJ2-1
CASSLGGSEQFF
TGCGCCAGCAGCTTGGGGGGGTCCGAGCAGTTCTTC